Listed below are T cell receptor beta chains from one sample, sequenced in a study of neurological immune-mediated disorders. TCRdb analysed the 5' RACE reads with MiXCR anew, one entry per CDR3 protein. The profile shows 80,000 to 85,000 distinct CDR3 sequences, 2% to 3% of them singletons. Sequenced sample: PBMCs. The source is a woman aged 25 to 45 with multiple sclerosis. Both conserved end residues are part of each CDR3. Fields, in order: clone size, V gene, D gene, J gene, CDR3 DNA, CDR3 protein. D genes are given only for firm matches. Expanded clones get a size class; other rows say once, few or many, or leave the size out.

size: many
V: TRBV6-4
D: -
J: TRBJ1-2
DNA: TGTGCCAGCAGTGACTTCTGGCCCTATGGCTACACCTTC
CDR3: CASSDFWPYGYTF

size: many
V: TRBV14
D: TRBD1
J: TRBJ2-2
DNA: TGTGCCAGCAGCGGGACAGGGGAAAACACCGGGGAGCTGTTTTTT
CDR3: CASSGTGENTGELFF

size: many
V: TRBV7-2
D: TRBD2
J: TRBJ2-3
DNA: TGTGCCAGCAGCTTAGAGGTCGGGAGGACAACAGATACGCAGTATTTT
CDR3: CASSLEVGRTTDTQYF

size: many
V: TRBV7-9
D: TRBD2
J: TRBJ2-1
DNA: TGTGCCAGCACGAGACTAGCGGACAATGAGCAGTTCTTC
CDR3: CASTRLADNEQFF

size: many
V: TRBV12-3/TRBV12-4
D: TRBD1
J: TRBJ2-4
DNA: TGTGCCAGCAGCGTGACAGGGGTGAACATTCAGTACTTC
CDR3: CASSVTGVNIQYF

size: many
V: TRBV20-1
D: TRBD1
J: TRBJ2-1
DNA: TGCAGTGCTAGAGATCTTCCGGGACAGGGCCACAATGAGCAGTTCTTC
CDR3: CSARDLPGQGHNEQFF

size: many
V: TRBV5-6
D: -
J: TRBJ2-7
DNA: TGTGCCAGCAGCTCCGGATCCTACGAGCAGTACTTC
CDR3: CASSSGSYEQYF

size: many
V: TRBV29-1
D: -
J: TRBJ2-3
DNA: TGCAGCGTGTCGTCTGTTAGCGAGTCAGATACGCAGTATTTT
CDR3: CSVSSVSESDTQYF

size: -
V: TRBV29-1
D: TRBD1
J: TRBJ1-1
DNA: TGCAGCGTTGGAGGGCTGACAGGGACGAACACTGAAGCTTTCTTT
CDR3: CSVGGLTGTNTEAFF

size: many
V: TRBV7-9
D: TRBD2
J: TRBJ2-7
DNA: TGTGCCAGCAGCTTATCTTCTAGCGGACCGGCCTACGAGCAGTACTTC
CDR3: CASSLSSSGPAYEQYF

size: many
V: TRBV5-1
D: TRBD1
J: TRBJ2-5
DNA: TGCGCCAGCAGTTCCGGGACAGGGGTACAAGAGACCCAGTACTTC
CDR3: CASSSGTGVQETQYF

size: many
V: TRBV7-7
D: TRBD1
J: TRBJ2-2
DNA: TGTGCTAGCAGCTCGGGGACAGGGAGGACCGGGGAGCTGTTTTTT
CDR3: CASSSGTGRTGELFF

size: many
V: TRBV6-5
D: TRBD1
J: TRBJ1-2
DNA: TGTGCCAGCAGTTCCGGGACAGGGGCGACCTTACGTGGCTACACCTTC
CDR3: CASSSGTGATLRGYTF

size: many
V: TRBV28
D: -
J: TRBJ2-7
DNA: TGTGCCAGCAGGGACGGAGCCCTGAGCTCCTACGAGCAGTACTTC
CDR3: CASRDGALSSYEQYF

size: many
V: TRBV20-1
D: -
J: TRBJ2-1
DNA: TGCAGTGCCCGGGGGCCCGGTAGGGCTTACAATGAGCAGTTCTTC
CDR3: CSARGPGRAYNEQFF

size: many
V: TRBV20-1
D: -
J: TRBJ2-6
DNA: TGCAGTGCTTCGAGGGGGACTGGGGCCAACGTCCTGACTTTC
CDR3: CSASRGTGANVLTF

size: many
V: TRBV2
D: -
J: TRBJ1-1
DNA: TGTGCCAGCAGGAGGGGACAGAACACTGAAGCTTTCTTT
CDR3: CASRRGQNTEAFF